Each of the 2 T cell receptor beta chains below was sequenced from the same sample in a study of blood T cell repertoires in COVID-19. Assay used: immunoSEQ multiplex PCR; TCRdb lists only in-frame clones, some missing. This sample has some 300,000 clones, with under 90% found just once. The source material was PBMCs or T cells enriched from blood (not recorded which). These receptors originate from a woman in her 30s who had recovered from COVID-19.

This rearrangement joins TRBV10-2 to TRBJ2-3; a weak D match, TRBD2 (5 bases). Germline V gene lookup returns CDR1 WSHSY and CDR2 SAAADI. V was shortened by 6 bases and J by 6 bases, with 13 bases between the two germline ends. The CDR3 loop spans 13 amino acids. The CDR3 reads CASRGRGMDTQYF. The CDR3 DNA sequence: TGCGCCAGCAGGGGAAGAGGGATGGATACGCAGTATTTT.

The chain joins TRBV6-2 or TRBV6-3 to TRBJ2-3, with D uncertain. V gave up 5 bases and J gave up 6 bases, with 9 bases separating them. In germline, CDR1 is MNHEY, CDR2 SVGEGT. The CDR3 runs 12 residues. CDR3 loop: CASSQRRDTQYF. Here the CDR3 DNA reads TGTGCCAGCAGTCAACGGCGGGATACGCAGTATTTT.